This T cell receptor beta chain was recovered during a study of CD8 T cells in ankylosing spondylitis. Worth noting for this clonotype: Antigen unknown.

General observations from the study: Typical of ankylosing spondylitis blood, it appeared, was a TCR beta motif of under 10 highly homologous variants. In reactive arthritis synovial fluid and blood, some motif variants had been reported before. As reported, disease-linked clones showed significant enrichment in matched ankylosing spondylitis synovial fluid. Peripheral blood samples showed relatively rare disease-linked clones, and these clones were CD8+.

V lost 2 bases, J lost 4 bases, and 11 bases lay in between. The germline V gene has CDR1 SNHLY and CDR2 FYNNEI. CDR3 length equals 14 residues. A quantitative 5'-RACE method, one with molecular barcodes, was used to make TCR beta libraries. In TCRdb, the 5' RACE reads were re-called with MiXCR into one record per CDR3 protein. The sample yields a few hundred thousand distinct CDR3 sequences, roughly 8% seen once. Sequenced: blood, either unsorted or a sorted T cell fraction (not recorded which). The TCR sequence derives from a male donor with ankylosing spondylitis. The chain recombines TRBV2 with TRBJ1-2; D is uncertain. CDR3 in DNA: TGTGCCAGCAGTGAACTGGGGAAGACCTATGGCTACACCTTC. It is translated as CASSELGKTYGYTF.